Listed below are T cell receptor beta chains from one sample, sequenced in a study of blood T cells in healthy people across ages. TCRdb used MiXCR to reprocess the 5' RACE reads, holding one entry per CDR3 protein. The sample lists about 1.5 million distinct CDR3 sequences, about 43% occurring once. The sequencing input was blood. The receptors were sampled from a woman aged 18-35 years in good health. The CDR3 runs from the conserved cysteine through the conserved F or W. A D gene is named only where the DNA matches it firmly. Some rows have no size entry. The others give once, few or many, or a class for an expanded clone.

>NA|TRBJ2-3|TRBV5-1|few
TGCGCCAGCAGCTTGGGCGTTGCTAGCTCACATACGCAGTATTTT
CASSLGVASSHTQYF
>TRBD2|TRBJ2-5|TRBV5-1|NA
TGCGCCGGAAGCGCCCTAGCGGGGATGGAGACCCAGTACTTC
CAGSALAGMETQYF
>NA|TRBJ2-3|TRBV29-1|NA
TGCAGCGTTCGAAGGCTTAGCACAGATACGCAGTATTTT
CSVRRLSTDTQYF
>TRBD2|TRBJ2-1|TRBV20-1|few
TGCAGTGCTAGAGATTGGGGGTGGGGGCATAGCGGGAGGGCCAATGGCGGCTCCTACAATGAGCAGTTCTTC
CSARDWGWGHSGRANGGSYNEQFF
>TRBD2|TRBJ2-7|TRBV12-3/TRBV12-4|NA
TGTGCCAGCAGTTTAATACTAGCGCCCTACGAGCAGTACTTC
CASSLILAPYEQYF
>TRBD1|TRBJ2-1|TRBV7-9|once
TGTGCCAGCAGCCTACCGGGACAGGGGTCCAATGAGCAGTTCTTC
CASSLPGQGSNEQFF
>NA|TRBJ2-3|TRBV6-4|NA
TGTGCCAGCAGTGACTCTACGGCCTCGTCGGATACGCAGTATTTT
CASSDSTASSDTQYF
>TRBD1|TRBJ1-5|TRBV7-9|NA
TGTGCCAGCAGTCGGTCGGGACAGGGAGTCCAGCCCCAGCATTTT
CASSRSGQGVQPQHF
>TRBD2|TRBJ2-3|TRBV5-1|NA
TGCGCCAGCAGCTTTGAGCTAGCGGACCCCCTCTCGGCGCAGTATTTT
CASSFELADPLSAQYF
>NA|TRBJ2-7|TRBV5-6|NA
TGTGCCAGCAGCCCTACATGGGGAGGATCCTACGAGCAGTACTTC
CASSPTWGGSYEQYF
>NA|TRBJ1-2|TRBV27|few
TGTGCCAGCACCTGGGGACAAAGCTATGGCTACACCTTC
CASTWGQSYGYTF
>TRBD1|TRBJ2-5|TRBV20-1|few
TGCAGTGCTAGTTACAGGGGGCTTATTGAGGAGCAGTACTTC
CSASYRGLIEEQYF
>TRBD1|TRBJ1-2|TRBV20-1|few
TGCAGTGCTAGAGGACCCGAGGAGGGGGCGCGGGGCTACACCTTC
CSARGPEEGARGYTF
>TRBD2|TRBJ2-2|TRBV20-1|NA
TGCAGTGCAGGGACTAGTCGCACCGGGGAGCTGTTTTTT
CSAGTSRTGELFF
>TRBD1|TRBJ1-2|TRBV2|few
TGTGCCAGCAGTGGGACAGGGAAAAACTATGGCTACACCTTC
CASSGTGKNYGYTF
>NA|TRBJ2-7|TRBV21-1|NA
TGTGCCAGCAACGTAAGGGAGTACCCTCCCTACGAGCAGTACTTC
CASNVREYPPYEQYF
>NA|TRBJ1-5|TRBV15|few
TGTGCCACCAGCAGAGTTACGGATAGCAATCAGCCCCAGCATTTT
CATSRVTDSNQPQHF
>TRBD2|TRBJ2-4|TRBV6-6|NA
TGTGCCAGCAGTTTTGCGGGGGAAAACATTCAGTACTTC
CASSFAGENIQYF
>TRBD1|TRBJ2-7|TRBV28|NA
TGTGCCAGCAGTCCAAGGGGACAGAGCTCCTACGAGCAGTACTTC
CASSPRGQSSYEQYF
>TRBD1|TRBJ2-7|TRBV5-6|NA
TGTGCCAGCAGCTTGGCCGACAGGGCCCGCTACGAGCAGTACTTC
CASSLADRARYEQYF
>TRBD2|TRBJ2-3|TRBV6-1|few
TGTGCCAGCACGGGCGGGAGGGCTGGAACAGATACGCAGTATTTT
CASTGGRAGTDTQYF
>NA|TRBJ1-1|TRBV6-5|NA
TGTGCCATGAGACCCCAGGACCTAAACACTGAAGCTTTCTTT
CAMRPQDLNTEAFF
>NA|TRBJ2-3|TRBV18|NA
TGTGCCAGCTCACCCGGACCTATCGGGGATACGCAGTATTTT
CASSPGPIGDTQYF
>NA|TRBJ2-1|TRBV10-3|few
TGTGCCATCAGTGACTTGAGTGTCGATGAGCAGTTCTTC
CAISDLSVDEQFF
>NA|TRBJ2-7|TRBV29-1|few
TGCAGCGTTGGAGGAGTTTACGAGCAGTACTTC
CSVGGVYEQYF
>TRBD1|TRBJ2-3|TRBV12-3/TRBV12-4|NA
TGTGCCAGCAGCTTCCCCGGGACAGGGGCCAGCACAGATACGCAGTATTTT
CASSFPGTGASTDTQYF
>TRBD2|TRBJ2-7|TRBV9|NA
TGTGCCAGCAGGGGAAGCGGGGGGCCCTTCTCCTACGAGCAGTACTTC
CASRGSGGPFSYEQYF
>NA|TRBJ2-7|TRBV6-1|NA
TGTGCCAGCAGTGGGGGGCAGGACGGACTCCCTAAGTCCTACGAGCAGTACTTC
CASSGGQDGLPKSYEQYF
>TRBD2|TRBJ2-3|TRBV6-5|NA
TGTGCCAGCAGTTACGCGATAGCGGGGGGGGCCGATACGCAGTATTTT
CASSYAIAGGADTQYF
>TRBD1|TRBJ2-2|TRBV3-1|NA
TGTGCCAGCAGCCAAGTTCGAGGACAGGGGAACACCGGGGAGCTGTTTTTT
CASSQVRGQGNTGELFF
>TRBD2|TRBJ2-1|TRBV20-1|once
TGCAGTGCCCTTGGGGGAGGGGCCAACAATGAGCAGTTCTTC
CSALGGGANNEQFF
>TRBD2|TRBJ2-1|TRBV10-2|NA
TGCGCCAGCAGTGAGGCGTCACTAGCGGGCGGTTACAATGAGCAGTTCTTC
CASSEASLAGGYNEQFF
>TRBD2|TRBJ2-1|TRBV11-2|few
TGTGCCAGCAGCTCCCTAGCGGGGGGCCGAAATGAGCAGTTCTTC
CASSSLAGGRNEQFF
>NA|TRBJ2-3|TRBV6-6|NA
TGTGCCAGCAGTTACTCGCGCGGGACCACAGATACGCAGTATTTT
CASSYSRGTTDTQYF
>NA|TRBJ1-1|TRBV7-2|many
TGTGCCAGCAGCCTCCCAGGGGTGAACACTGAAGCTTTCTTT
CASSLPGVNTEAFF
>TRBD2|TRBJ2-7|TRBV24-1|NA
TGTGCCACCAGTGACTGGACTAGCGGGAGCTCCTACGAGCAGTACTTC
CATSDWTSGSSYEQYF
>NA|TRBJ1-5|TRBV2|NA
TGTGCCATGGCCCCAAATTCCGGCAATCAGCCCCAGCATTTT
CAMAPNSGNQPQHF
>NA|TRBJ2-3|TRBV29-1|few
TGCAGCGTTGAAATCGGGGGAGCCGATACGCAGTATTTT
CSVEIGGADTQYF
>TRBD2|TRBJ2-7|TRBV20-1|few
TGCAGTGCTACAGGACTAGCGCACTCCTACGAGCAGTACTTC
CSATGLAHSYEQYF
>NA|TRBJ2-3|TRBV14|NA
TGTGCCAGCAGCCAGGGGAGTTTTATCGGAGATACGCAGTATTTT
CASSQGSFIGDTQYF
>TRBD1|TRBJ1-1|TRBV29-1|NA
TGCAGCGTCGACAGGGGGCAAGGAACTGAAGCTTTCTTT
CSVDRGQGTEAFF
>NA|TRBJ2-5|TRBV10-1|NA
TGCGCCAGCAGTGAGTCTTTGGGGACCCAGTACTTC
CASSESLGTQYF
>TRBD1|TRBJ2-4|TRBV4-1|few
TGCGCCAGCAGGACAGGGTTGGGGGCCAAAAACATTCAGTACTTC
CASRTGLGAKNIQYF
>TRBD1|TRBJ1-2|TRBV28|NA
TGTGCCAGCAAGAAACAGGGGGCTGGAAGCACCTCTAACTATGGCTACACCTTC
CASKKQGAGSTSNYGYTF
>TRBD1|TRBJ1-5|TRBV27|NA
TGTGCCAGCAGTCAACAGGGGGCAGGTCAGCCCCAGCATTTT
CASSQQGAGQPQHF
>TRBD2|TRBJ2-1|TRBV27|NA
TGTGCCAGCAGTTTATTGACTAGCGGGCGGTTTAGTGAGCAGTTCTTC
CASSLLTSGRFSEQFF
>TRBD2|TRBJ2-7|TRBV9|NA
TGTGCCAGCAGCGAGCCGGTCTTAGCGGGGGGCTACAATGAGCAGTACTTC
CASSEPVLAGGYNEQYF
>NA|TRBJ1-3|TRBV29-1|few
TGCAGCGGAGGGACAACGGGTGGAAACACCATATATTTT
CSGGTTGGNTIYF
>TRBD1|TRBJ1-2|TRBV6-1|once
TGTGCCAGCAGTGGAGCCCCTCCGTACAGGGGGCGTACCTATGGCTACACCTTC
CASSGAPPYRGRTYGYTF
>TRBD2|TRBJ2-1|TRBV4-1|NA
TGCGCCAGCAGCCTCTCGGGGGGACTAGCGGGATCGGATGAGCAGTTCTTC
CASSLSGGLAGSDEQFF
>NA|TRBJ1-5|TRBV6-5|NA
TGTGCCAGCAGCCGCGGGCTGTATCAGCCCCAGCATTTT
CASSRGLYQPQHF
>TRBD2|TRBJ2-2|TRBV10-3|few
TGTGCCACCATCGGGACTAGCGGGAACACCGGGGAGCTGTTTTTT
CATIGTSGNTGELFF
>TRBD1|TRBJ1-1|TRBV5-1|NA
TGCGCCAGCAGCTCCGCTCTGGGACAGGGGACAGCTGAAGCTTTCTTT
CASSSALGQGTAEAFF
>NA|TRBJ2-1|TRBV6-2/TRBV6-3|NA
TGTGCCAGCAGTGACTTTGGCAGCAATGAGCAGTTCTTC
CASSDFGSNEQFF
>NA|TRBJ2-7|TRBV15|few
TGTGCCACCAGCAGAGATAATACCTACGAGCAGTACTTC
CATSRDNTYEQYF
>TRBD1|TRBJ2-7|TRBV2|few
TGTGCCAGCAGTGAAGTGAGGAATCCCGTCACAGGGGACGAGCAGTACTTC
CASSEVRNPVTGDEQYF
>NA|TRBJ2-7|TRBV12-1|NA
TGTGCCAGCAGGTCCCCCGGGACACCCTCCTACGAGCAGTACTTC
CASRSPGTPSYEQYF